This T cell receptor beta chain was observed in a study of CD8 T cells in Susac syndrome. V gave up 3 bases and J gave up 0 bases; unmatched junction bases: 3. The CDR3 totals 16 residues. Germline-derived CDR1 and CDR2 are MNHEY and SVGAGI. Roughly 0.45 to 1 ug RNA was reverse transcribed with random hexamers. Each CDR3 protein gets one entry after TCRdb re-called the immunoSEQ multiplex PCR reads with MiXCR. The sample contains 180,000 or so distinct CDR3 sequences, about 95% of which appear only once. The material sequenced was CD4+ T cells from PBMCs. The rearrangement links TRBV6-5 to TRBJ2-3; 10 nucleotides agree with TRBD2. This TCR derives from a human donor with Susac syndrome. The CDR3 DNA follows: TGTGCCAGCAGTTATATAGCGGGGGGAAGCACAGATACGCAGTATTTT. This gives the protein CASSYIAGGSTDTQYF.